This T cell receptor beta chain is from a study of blood T cell repertoires in COVID-19. Across the study: Acute and convalescent COVID-19 specimens originated in the United States, Italy and Spain.

J lost 6 bases, V lost 1 base, and 6 bases had no gene match. Germline-derived CDR1 and CDR2 are SGHAT and FQNNGV. The CDR3 runs 16 residues. Original processing notes: Nucleated cell number was recorded as an estimate derived from reference gene primer amplification. Libraries were prepared by immunoSEQ multiplex PCR; TCRdb keeps only in-frame clonotypes and omits some of them. The V and J calls and clone size were taken over from that table, and D and trimming were inferred from the DNA. The data show over 200,000 clones, with 86% seen just once and around 9.5% held by the top ten. The TCR originated in a man aged 35 to 55 who had recovered from COVID-19. Sequenced material: peripheral blood. The chain combines TRBV11-2 with TRBJ2-1; TRBD1 matches 10 bases. In DNA, the CDR3 is TGTGCCAGCAGCTTAGGGGTGGGACAGGGGATCAATGAGCAGTTCTTC. Its translation: CASSLGVGQGINEQFF.